Following are 9 T cell receptor beta chains from one sample sequenced in a study of T cells in localized non-small cell lung cancer. Sequencing used immunoSEQ multiplex PCR; TCRdb keeps in-frame clones, though not all of them. The table has about 1,200 clones, less than 45% seen once; the top ten hold under 15%. This material consisted of lung tumor tissue, taken before any cancer treatment. Every receptor here comes from a male donor older than 55 with stage II squamous cell lung carcinoma.

By frequency in the sample, this clone is medium-sized. The V gene is TRBV6-8, the J gene TRBJ1-1, with D possibly TRBD1 on 6 matching bases. V lost 2 bases, J lost 10 bases, and 14 bases lay in between. The germline V gene encodes CDR1 MNHGY and CDR2 SAAAGT. The CDR3 is 13 residues long. CDR3 nucleotides: TGTGCCAGCAGTTACCGTCGACAGGAGCGAGCTTTCTTT. It specifies CASSYRRQERAFF.

This sequence joins TRBV28 and TRBJ2-1, with 9 bases matching TRBD2. With 3 bases clipped from V and 0 bases from J, the junction kept 9 bases outside the gene matches. This CDR3 is 18 amino acids long. CDR1 MDHEN and CDR2 SYDVKM come from the germline V gene. The CDR3 DNA sequence: TGTGCCAGCAGTTTTCCAACTAGCGGGTCCAGCTCCTACAATGAGCAGTTCTTC. It is translated as CASSFPTSGSSSYNEQFF.

By proportion, this clone is medium-sized. The chain employs TRBV9 and TRBJ2-5; 8 bases line up with TRBD2. Germline CDR1 reads SGDLS; CDR2 reads YYNGEE. The CDR3 has 16 residues. V gave up 0 bases and J gave up 5 bases; unmatched junction bases: 9. CDR3 sequence reads: CASSVVPWTSRETQYF. CDR3 coding DNA: TGTGCCAGCAGCGTAGTTCCCTGGACTAGCCGGGAGACCCAGTACTTC.

V and J are TRBV11-3 and TRBJ2-1; D is uncertain. Germline loops: CDR1 SGHNT, CDR2 YENEEA. The CDR3 runs 14 residues. The V gene lost 5 bases and the J gene lost 6 bases, with 14 bases spanning the gap. The CDR3 is CASSPSTYSNEQFF. The CDR3 bases are TGTGCCAGCAGCCCAAGTACCTATAGCAATGAGCAGTTCTTC.

This clone was found a few times. Here the CDR3 reads CASSLGQVEYNEQFF. The CDR3 nucleotides read TGTGCCAGCAGTCTCGGACAGGTAGAGTACAATGAGCAGTTCTTC. This chain uses TRBV28 with TRBJ2-1, with 7 bases matching TRBD1. CDR3 length: 15 amino acids. Germline assignment: CDR1 MDHEN and CDR2 SYDVKM. The trim removed 5 bases at V and 4 bases at J, leaving 8 bases unmatched.

Judged by abundance, this clone is medium-sized. The chain combines TRBV11-3 with TRBJ2-7, with 8 bases that match TRBD2. This CDR3 has 15 residues. J was trimmed by 2 bases and V by 3 bases; bases with no gene match: 6. Germline CDR1 reads SGHNT; CDR2 reads YENEEA. The CDR3: CASSFGLAGTYEQYF. CDR3 nucleotide sequence: TGTGCCAGCAGCTTCGGACTAGCCGGAACCTACGAGCAGTACTTC.

The CDR3 protein is CAWSRSTDTQYF. CDR3 nucleotides: TGTGCCTGGAGCAGAAGCACAGATACGCAGTATTTT. The rearrangement links TRBV30 to TRBJ2-3; no definite D call. The CDR3 runs 12 residues. Trimming cost V 3 bases and J 0 bases, with 4 bases left between them. CDR1 and CDR2 from the germline V gene are GTSNPN and SVGIG (reference sequence).

This chain links TRBV28 with TRBJ2-3; TRBD2 aligns across 8 bases. This CDR3 spans 14 amino acids. CDR1 MDHEN and CDR2 SYDVKM come from the germline V gene. V gave up 6 bases and J gave up 3 bases; unmatched junction bases: 5. The CDR3 reads CASRSGSGTDTQYF. The CDR3 DNA follows: TGTGCCAGCAGGAGCGGGAGTGGTACAGATACGCAGTATTTT.

By share, this clone counts as medium-sized. V usage is TRBV11-3 and J usage is TRBJ2-1; 7 bases are a match to TRBD2. Germline V lookup: CDR1 SGHNT, CDR2 YENEEA. After removal of 6 bases from V and 4 bases from J, the junction contained 6 bases not matched to a gene. This CDR3 is 14 amino acids long. The CDR3 nucleotides read TGTGCCAGCAGTTTCTCTAGCGGATACAATGAGCAGTTCTTC. Its protein product is CASSFSSGYNEQFF.